This T cell receptor (beta chain) was recorded in a study of blood T cell repertoires in COVID-19. In the study overall: From the United States, Italy and Spain came samples of acute and convalescent COVID-19. PBMCs, B-cell-depleted T cells, or T cells provided the cDNA or gDNA that made up the material.

The CDR3 is 15 residues long. The V end lost 3 bases, the J end lost 8 bases, and 19 bases lay between the germline ends. Germline assignment: CDR1 MGHRA and CDR2 YSYEKL. Original analysis: Estimates of nucleated cell counts were drawn from the amplification of reference gene primers. Some clones are missing from TCRdb's copy, which holds only in-frame ones; the method was immunoSEQ multiplex PCR. The V and J calls and clone size are taken from that table; D and trimming were inferred from the DNA. Altogether about 150,000 clones are present, roughly 86% being singletons, with the ten largest covering approximately 14%.

V gene TRBV4-1 combines with J gene TRBJ1-2, with D perhaps TRBD1 (5 bases). This clonotype was sampled from a human donor with acute or convalescent COVID-19. The donor label of this sample is uncertain. The sequenced sample consisted of peripheral blood. CDR3 protein: CASSHPGRQGGGYTF. CDR3 DNA sequence: TGCGCCAGCAGCCACCCAGGGCGGCAGGGCGGCGGCTACACCTTC.